This TCR beta chain was sequenced in a study of T-cell memory formation after mild COVID-19. TCRdb reprocessed the 5' RACE reads via MiXCR and lists one record per CDR3 protein. The data show hundreds of thousands of distinct CDR3 sequences, roughly an eighth seen once. The CDR3 has 16 residues. Germline loops: CDR1 MNHEY, CDR2 SVGAGI. V dropped 2 bases and J dropped 4 bases, with 17 bases sitting between them. Sequencing was done on a sample of PBMCs or a T cell subset sorted from them (not recorded which). The rearrangement links TRBV6-5 to TRBJ2-5, with D possibly matching TRBD2 (7 bases). This receptor was identified in a man aged 18 to 30 who had mild COVID-19 (a few samples of this study predate the infection). Cell type and time point are not known. The CDR3 bases are TGTGCCAGCAGTTACGGGGGGGCGGCTCCAAGAGAGACCCAGTACTTC. This translates into CASSYGGAAPRETQYF.